The clone carrying this TCR beta chain was recorded a few times. Its antigen is currently unknown. Germline CDR1 SEHNR, CDR2 FQNEAQ (reference sequence). V was cut by 1 base and J by 9 bases, with 12 bases left in between. This CDR3 is built from 13 residues. Profiling relied on immunoSEQ multiplex PCR, and the TCRdb table lists in-frame clones only, not all of them. The table shows roughly 79,000 clones, with 75% to 95% occurring only once. The data are from a study of OX40 agonist ivuxolimab in advanced cancers. Study-level findings and limits: In a subset of nonresponders, normalized T-cell clonal expansion was also low.

This sample comprised CD4+ or CD8+ T cells sorted from blood, obtained in a trial of the OX40 agonist ivuxolimab. This receptor was identified in an adult with an advanced solid tumor such as melanoma, head and neck, liver or kidney cancer. The V call is TRBV7-9, the J call TRBJ1-2; D call uncertain. The DNA of the CDR3 is TGTGCCAGCAGCTTAGGGTTGGGGAACCGCTACACCTTC. Amino acids: CASSLGLGNRYTF.